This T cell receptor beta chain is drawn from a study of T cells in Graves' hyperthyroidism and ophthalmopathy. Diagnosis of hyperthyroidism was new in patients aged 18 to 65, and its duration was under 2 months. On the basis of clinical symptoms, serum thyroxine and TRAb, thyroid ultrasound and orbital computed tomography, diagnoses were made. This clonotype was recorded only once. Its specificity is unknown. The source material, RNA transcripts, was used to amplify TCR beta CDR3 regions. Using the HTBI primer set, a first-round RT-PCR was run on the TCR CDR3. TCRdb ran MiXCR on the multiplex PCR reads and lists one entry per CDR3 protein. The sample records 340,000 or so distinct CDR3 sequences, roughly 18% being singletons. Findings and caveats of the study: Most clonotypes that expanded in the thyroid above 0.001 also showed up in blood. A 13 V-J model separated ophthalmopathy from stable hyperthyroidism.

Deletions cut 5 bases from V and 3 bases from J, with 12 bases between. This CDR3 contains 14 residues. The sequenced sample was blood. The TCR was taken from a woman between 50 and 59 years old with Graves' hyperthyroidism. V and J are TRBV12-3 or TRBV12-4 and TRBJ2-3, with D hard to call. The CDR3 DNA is TGTGCCAGCAGTGACTCGCTAGAGACAGATACGCAGTATTTT. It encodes CASSDSLETDTQYF.